The 31 T cell receptor beta chains reported below all come from one sample, sequenced in a study of T cells in women clearing cervical HPV infection. Measured with immunoSEQ multiplex PCR; TCRdb has only the in-frame clones, and not every one. Recorded for this sample: roughly 15,000 clones. Source material: blood buffy coat. The origin of the receptors is a woman aged 18-70 years with a cervical HPV16 infection that either progressed to CIN3+ or cleared (not recorded which).

For this clone: The CDR3 end is not reached by the read, which stops 3 residues before it; the germline J gene fills it in. V is TRBV18 and J is TRBJ2-7; D is ambiguous. The CDR3 spans 12 residues. The ends were cut back, 4 bases at V and 6 bases at J, with 10 bases in the middle. Germline V CDR1 and CDR2: KGHSH, LQKENI. The CDR3 loop is CASSRGWAEQYF. Incomplete CDR3 DNA: TGTGCCAGCTCACGAGGCTGGGCCGAG.

As for this clone: Sequencing ends 3 residues short of the CDR3 end; the germline J gene provides the rest. The chain is built from TRBV9 and TRBJ2-6; 10 bases map to TRBD1. This CDR3 spans 19 amino acids. The J segment lost 4 bases and the V segment lost 6 bases, leaving 16 bases of the junction unmatched. Germline V lookup: CDR1 SGDLS, CDR2 YYNGEE. The sequenced part of the CDR3 DNA is TGTGCCAGCACCCCCTTCGGGACAGGGGAGATTAGAGGGGCCAACGTC. The encoded protein is CASTPFGTGEIRGANV. The CDR3 in its entirety is CASTPFGTGEIRGANVLTF.

According to its frequency, this clone is large (0.1 to 1%). The read terminates 3 residues ahead of where the CDR3 ends, so the germline J gene completes it. The same CDR3 is also encoded by other DNA sequences in this sample. The chain is built from TRBV2 and TRBJ2-3; no clear D. The CDR3 is made up of 12 amino acids. Germline V lookup: CDR1 SNHLY, CDR2 FYNNEI. The V and J ends lost 5 bases and 3 bases respectively, with 6 bases between them. The part of the CDR3 DNA that was read is TGTGCCAGCAGTCTAGAGACAGATACG. The encoded protein is CASSLETDT. From start to end, the CDR3 is CASSLETDTQYF.

Regarding this clone: The CDR3 extends 3 residues past the end of the read, so its final part is completed from the germline J gene. The chain couples TRBV7-8 to TRBJ1-1, with D unresolved. The germline gives CDR1 SGHVS, CDR2 FQNEAQ. The CDR3 is 17 amino acids. Here the CDR3 reads CASSLLAGARRETKAFF. Partial CDR3 DNA: TGTGCCAGCAGCTTATTGGCAGGCGCCAGGCGGGAGACTAAA.

A note on this clone: The DNA ends 3 residues before the CDR3 does, and the rest of the CDR3 is filled in from the germline J gene. The rearrangement links TRBV20-1 to TRBJ1-5; the D gene is possibly TRBD1 (6 bases). Germline loops: CDR1 DFQATT, CDR2 SNEGSKA (reference sequence). Trimming stripped 6 bases from V and 2 bases from J, with 17 bases between. CDR3 length: 15 amino acids. CDR3 sequence reads: CSAARTVNGNQPQHF. CDR3 bases read: TGCAGTGCCGCGCGGACAGTTAATGGCAATCAGCCC.

Note on this clone: The sequence runs out 3 residues before the end of the CDR3; the remainder is reconstructed from the germline J gene. The rearrangement links TRBV7-9 to TRBJ1-6, with D possibly TRBD1 on 5 matching bases. Germline values: CDR1 SEHNR, CDR2 FQNEAQ (reference sequence). Trimming took 1 base from V and 9 from J, leaving 13 bases between them. This CDR3 spans 15 amino acids. The CDR3 protein is CASSLEQARGSPLHF. CDR3 DNA, as far as it was read: TGTGCCAGCAGCTTAGAACAGGCGAGGGGTTCACCC.

Regarding this clone: The observed sequence ends 3 residues before the CDR3 terminus, with the missing tail filled in from the germline J gene. The V gene is TRBV20-1, the J gene TRBJ1-1, with D tentatively TRBD1 (6 bases). The CDR3 is made up of 13 amino acids. V lost 3 bases, J lost 1 base, and 9 bases lay in between. Per the germline V gene, CDR1 is DFQATT and CDR2 is SNEGSKA (reference sequence). The covered CDR3 bases are TGCAGTGCTAGCAGGGGTTGGAACACTGAA. Translating gives CSASRGWNTE. The whole CDR3 protein is CSASRGWNTEAFF.

Note on this clone: The CDR3 extends 3 residues past the end of the read, so its final part is completed from the germline J gene. The chain is built from TRBV10-3 and TRBJ2-2, with a possible D match to TRBD1 (7 bases). This CDR3 spans 13 amino acids. CDR1 is ENHRY, CDR2 SYGVKD, per germline. V was trimmed by 6 bases and J by 4 bases, leaving 9 bases between them. The DNA read from the CDR3 is TGTGCCATCAGGCGGGACAGCACCGGGGAG. Protein sequence: CAIRRDSTGE. The entire CDR3 protein reads CAIRRDSTGELFF.

With respect to this clone: The CDR3 end is not reached by the read, which stops 3 residues before it; the germline J gene fills it in. The rearrangement links TRBV11-2 to TRBJ2-7; maybe TRBD1 (6 bases). There are 13 residues in the CDR3. Germline V CDR1 and CDR2: SGHAT, FQNNGV. Trimming took off 3 bases at V and 6 bases at J, with 12 bases between the two ends. The DNA read from the CDR3 is TGTGCCAGCAGCTTCAACAGGGTTGGCGAG. It is translated as CASSFNRVGE. The CDR3 in its entirety is CASSFNRVGEQYF.

Worth noting for this clone: Read coverage stops 3 residues before the CDR3 terminus; the germline J gene supplies the remainder. The chain recombines TRBV19 with TRBJ1-2; D is unclear. Trimming cost V 1 base and J 1 base, with 7 bases left between them. Germline V gene sequence: CDR1 LNHDA, CDR2 SQIVND (reference sequence). This CDR3 is built from 14 residues. CDR3 region: CASSIVEGNYGYTF. The sequenced CDR3 bases are TGTGCCAGTAGTATAGTGGAGGGTAACTATGGC.

On this clone itself: From the germline J gene comes the end of the CDR3, since the read stops 3 residues before it. The chain employs TRBV5-1 and TRBJ2-2, with 9 bases aligning to TRBD1. Germline CDR1 is SGHRS and CDR2 is YFSETQ. This CDR3 region has 14 residues. With V trimmed by 4 bases and J by 7 bases, 5 bases remained unmatched. The part of the CDR3 DNA that was read is TGCGCCAGCAGCAGGACAGGGGATCACGGGGAG. Encoded protein: CASSRTGDHGE. The full CDR3 reads CASSRTGDHGELFF. Full variable domain (missing parts from reference TRBV5-1 and TRBJ2-2): KAGVTQTPRYLIKTRGQQVTLSCSPISGHRSVSWYQQTPGQGLQFLFEYFSETQRNKGNFPGRFSGRQFSNSRSEMNVSTLELGDSALYLCASSRTGDHGELFFGEGSRLTVL.

Note on this clone: From the germline J gene comes the end of the CDR3, since the read stops 3 residues before it. The rearrangement links TRBV9 to TRBJ1-4, with TRBD1 as a possible D gene (5 bases). V was clipped by 0 bases and J by 6 bases, with 18 bases between them. Per the germline V gene, CDR1 is SGDLS and CDR2 is YYNGEE. The CDR3 runs to 17 residues. CDR3 region: CASSVGFEGGAHEKLFF. CDR3 bases read: TGTGCCAGCAGCGTAGGATTTGAGGGAGGGGCTCATGAAAAA.

About this clone itself: The CDR3 extends 3 residues past the end of the read, so its final part is completed from the germline J gene. The J gene is TRBJ1-4, the V gene TRBV14, with 7 bases matching TRBD1. There are 14 residues in the CDR3. Germline V gives CDR1 SGHDN, CDR2 FVKESK. After removal of 4 bases from V and 8 bases from J, the junction contained 7 bases not matched to a gene. This CDR3 reads CASSRTGVGEKLFF. The sequenced part of the CDR3 DNA is TGTGCCAGCAGCCGCACAGGGGTCGGGGAAAAA.

A note on this clone: The CDR3 end lies 3 residues beyond the end of the read and is filled in from the germline J gene. The chain has TRBV2 and TRBJ1-5; TRBD1 is a possible D gene (6 bases). The CDR3 has 14 amino acids. Trimming cost V 6 bases and J 7 bases, with 16 bases left between them. Looked up from germline, CDR1 is SNHLY and CDR2 is FYNNEI. CDR3 in amino acids: CASRGTRGVQPQHF. The sequenced CDR3 bases are TGTGCCAGCAGGGGGACACGAGGGGTCCAGCCC.

CDR3 residues: CASSIGERRAGAKNIQYF. The CDR3 DNA, read in part, is TGCGCCAGCAGTATCGGGGAGCGGAGGGCAGGGGCGAAAAACATT. The chain joins TRBV5-1 to TRBJ2-4; the D call may be TRBD1 or TRBD2 (6 bases each). The CDR3 is cut off 3 residues early in the read; its end comes from the germline J gene. The CDR3 extends over 18 amino acids. The germline CDR1 and CDR2 sequences are SGHRS and YFSETQ. V lost 5 bases to trimming and J lost 4 bases, with 25 bases between them.

This chain's CDR3 is CASIGRDSGYTF. The CDR3 DNA, read in part, is TGTGCCAGCATCGGTAGGGACTCCGGC. V gene TRBV2 combines with J gene TRBJ1-2; weak D call: TRBD1 (5 bases). The DNA ends 3 residues before the CDR3 does, and the rest of the CDR3 is filled in from the germline J gene. CDR1 is SNHLY, CDR2 FYNNEI, per germline. The CDR3 has 12 residues.

The CDR3 reads CSSFGDRASTDTQYF. CDR3 DNA, as far as it was read: TGCAGCTCATTCGGGGACAGGGCTAGCACAGATACG. This chain connects TRBV29-1 to TRBJ2-3; 9 bases are shared with TRBD1. The read ends 3 residues before the CDR3 terminus; that terminus is restored from the germline J gene. The junction had 9 bases not matched to a gene; V was cut back by 8 bases and J by 0 bases. Germline assignment: CDR1 SQVTM and CDR2 ANQGSEA. This CDR3 is 15 amino acids long.

Of note for this clone: The sequence runs out 3 residues before the end of the CDR3; the remainder is reconstructed from the germline J gene. This chain links TRBV20-1 with TRBJ1-2; D is possibly TRBD1 (6 bases). Germline lookup yields CDR1 DFQATT and CDR2 SNEGSKA (reference sequence). There are 14 residues in the CDR3. V was trimmed by 6 bases and J by 2 bases, leaving 16 bases between them. The CDR3 spells CSARQDRSNYGYTF. CDR3 DNA, as far as it was read: TGCAGTGCCAGACAGGACAGAAGCAACTATGGC.

A remark on this clone: The sequenced fragment ends 3 residues before the CDR3 boundary, so the rest is inferred from the germline J gene. V is TRBV24-1 and J is TRBJ2-1, with D perhaps TRBD1 (5 bases). Per germline, CDR1 KGHDR and CDR2 SFDVKD. CDR3 length equals 16 residues. V was pared by 4 bases and J by 5 bases, with 17 bases between. Incomplete CDR3 DNA: TGTGCCACCAGTGACAACCAGGGTACGATAGACAATGAG. It is translated as CATSDNQGTIDNE. The entire CDR3 is CATSDNQGTIDNEQFF.

In the case of this clone: The CDR3 extends 3 residues past the end of the read, so its final part is completed from the germline J gene. This chain uses TRBV15 with TRBJ2-1, with 7 bases that match TRBD2. V lost 1 base and J lost 6; bases outside the gene matches: 3. The CDR3 runs to 14 residues. CDR1 is LNHNV, CDR2 YYDKDF, per germline (reference sequence). Here the CDR3 reads CATSRVGGSNEQFF. The CDR3 bases that were read are TGTGCCACCAGCAGAGTCGGCGGGAGCAATGAG.

About this clone: The CDR3 goes on 3 residues after the read ends, and that part is filled in from the germline J gene. J is TRBJ2-3 and V is TRBV4-2; 10 bases align to TRBD2. Trimming took 6 bases from V and 0 from J; bases not matched to a gene: 6. The CDR3 extends over 16 amino acids. Germline CDR1 LGHNA, CDR2 YNFKEQ. The CDR3: CASRNSGGHSTDTQYF. The sequenced CDR3 bases are TGTGCCAGCAGAAATAGCGGGGGGCACAGCACAGATACG.

Comments on this clone: The read ends 3 residues before the CDR3 terminus; that terminus is restored from the germline J gene. The sample carries other DNA sequences with the same CDR3. The chain is built from TRBV18 and TRBJ1-1, with a possible D match to TRBD1 (5 bases). Germline-derived CDR1 and CDR2 are KGHSH and LQKENI. Trimming pared 4 bases from V and 1 base from J, leaving 7 bases between. This CDR3 spans 13 amino acids. Incomplete CDR3 DNA: TGTGCCAGCTCACGGCAGGGGAACACTGAA. This encodes CASSRQGNTE. The whole CDR3 sequence is CASSRQGNTEAFF. The full variable domain, completed using reference TRBV18 and TRBJ1-1, is NAGVMQNPRHLVRRRGQEARLRCSPMKGHSHVYWYRQLPEEGLKFMVYLQKENIIDESGMPKERFSAEFPKEGPSILRIQQVVRGDSAAYFCASSRQGNTEAFFGQGTRLTVV.

On this clone itself: The read ends 3 residues early relative to the CDR3; the germline J gene fills the gap. This chain connects TRBV30 to TRBJ2-3; 11 nucleotides match TRBD2. Trimming took 2 bases from V and 1 from J; bases not matched to a gene: 11. Germline V gene sequence: CDR1 GTSNPN, CDR2 SVGIG (reference sequence). The CDR3 consists of 18 residues. The CDR3 sequence is CAWSPKRLAGGGTDTQYF. The part of the CDR3 DNA that was read is TGTGCCTGGAGTCCCAAAAGGCTAGCGGGAGGTGGCACAGATACG.

As regards this clone: Read data end 3 residues before the CDR3 end; the end is taken from the germline J gene. V usage is TRBV10-2 and J usage is TRBJ2-2; TRBD1 matches at 8 bases. The CDR3 length is 14 residues. V trimming: 6 bases; J trimming: 1 base; junction bases outside the gene matches: 1. Germline V gene data show CDR1 as WSHSY and CDR2 as SAAADI. The CDR3 bases that were read are TGCGCCAGCAGAGGACAGGGGAACACCGGGGAG. Its protein product is CASRGQGNTGE. The full CDR3 reads CASRGQGNTGELFF.

Regarding this clone: The missing CDR3 end, 3 residues past where the read stops, is filled in from the germline J gene. The chain joins TRBV20-1 to TRBJ1-2, with D maybe TRBD1 (6 bases). In germline, CDR1 is DFQATT, CDR2 SNEGSKA (reference sequence). V lost 6 bases and J 2 bases, leaving 10 bases between the germline ends. CDR3 length: 12 residues. CDR3 amino acids: CSAPDRNYGYTF. Partial CDR3 DNA: TGCAGTGCCCCCGACAGGAACTATGGC.

To note about this clone: The CDR3 end falls 3 residues outside the read, so it is completed with the germline J gene. The V gene is TRBV5-1, the J gene TRBJ1-3; no firm D call. The CDR3 has 15 residues. The V end lost 4 bases, the J end lost 0 bases, and 11 bases lay between the germline ends. Germline-derived CDR1 and CDR2 are SGHRS and YFSETQ. The CDR3 DNA, read in part, is TGCGCCAGCAGCCTTACATCAATCTCTGGAAACACC. This codes for CASSLTSISGNT. The entire CDR3 protein is CASSLTSISGNTIYF.

A word on this clone: The read ends 3 residues shy of where the CDR3 ends; the end is completed using the germline J gene. The V and J genes are TRBV2 and TRBJ1-1; tentatively, D is TRBD1 (6 bases). From germline, CDR1 is SNHLY and CDR2 FYNNEI. The CDR3 consists of 14 residues. With 6 bases removed from V and 1 base from J, the gap between germline ends came to 12 bases. The sequenced CDR3 bases are TGTGCCAGCAGCGAAATGGGACAGAACACTGAA. Translation: CASSEMGQNTE. The full CDR3 sequence reads CASSEMGQNTEAFF.

A word on this clone: The read halts 3 residues ahead of the CDR3 end, with the missing end drawn from the germline J gene. V gene TRBV2 combines with J gene TRBJ2-3, with 14 bases that match TRBD2. The CDR3 contains 18 residues. Germline V gene sequence: CDR1 SNHLY, CDR2 FYNNEI. V was pared by 5 bases and J by 2 bases, with 9 bases of the junction left unmatched. The CDR3 sequence is CASSWGTSGSGITDTQYF. The DNA read from the CDR3 is TGTGCCAGCAGTTGGGGGACTAGCGGGAGCGGAATCACAGATACG.

Turning to this clone: The read is 3 residues too short to cover the CDR3 end, so that end is filled in from the germline J gene. The V gene is TRBV30, the J gene TRBJ2-7, with 8 bases that match TRBD2. Germline CDR1 GTSNPN, CDR2 SVGIG (reference sequence). The V and J ends lost 3 bases and 3 bases, in that order; junction bases with no gene match: 10. The CDR3 is 15 amino acids. The CDR3 bases that were read are TGTGCCTGGAGCAGAGCGGGAGAATTCCGCTACGAG. This gives the protein CAWSRAGEFRYE. The whole CDR3 reads CAWSRAGEFRYEQYF.

Incomplete CDR3 DNA: TGTGCCAGCAGCACCACAGGGTCGGGTTTTGAAAAA. Residues: CASSTTGSGFEK. The whole CDR3 protein reads CASSTTGSGFEKLFF. V usage is TRBV9 and J usage is TRBJ1-4, with D maybe TRBD1 (6 bases). Read sequence stops 3 residues before the CDR3 end, and the germline J gene provides the missing end. The V end lost 4 bases, the J end lost 7 bases, and 17 bases lay between the germline ends. CDR1 and CDR2 from the germline V gene are SGDLS and YYNGEE. CDR3 size: 15 residues.

In regard to this clone: The missing CDR3 end, 3 residues past where the read stops, is filled in from the germline J gene. The chain uses TRBV30 and TRBJ1-4, with TRBD1 matching over 7 bases. CDR1 and CDR2 (germline): GTSNPN, SVGIG (reference sequence). The V and J ends lost 3 bases and 7 bases, in that order; junction bases with no gene match: 5. This CDR3 has 13 amino acids. The CDR3 reads CAWRSTGSEKLFF. The sequenced part of the CDR3 DNA is TGTGCCTGGAGATCGACAGGGAGTGAAAAA. Complete variable domain (other parts from reference TRBV30 and TRBJ1-4): SQTIHQWPATLVQPVGSPLSLECTVEGTSNPNLYWYRQAAGRGLQLLFYSVGIGQISSEVPQNLSASRPQDRQFILSSKKLLLSDSGFYLCAWRSTGSEKLFFGSGTQLSVL.